The rows below give T cell receptor beta chains drawn from one sample of a study of cytomegalovirus exposure and HLA in healthy donors. The assay was immunoSEQ multiplex PCR, and TCRdb's table has in-frame clones only and misses some. The sample shows 100,000 to 150,000 clones, approximately 8.7% of them seen only once. Material for sequencing was PBMCs. These receptors were taken from a man aged 35-49 years in good health and CMV-seronegative. Each CDR3 is given with its conserved first and last residue. A D gene is named only where the DNA matches it firmly. Expanded clones are given a class, and other clones once, few, many or no size at all.

D gene | clone size | CDR3 length | J gene | V gene | CDR3 protein
TRBD1 | few | 13 | TRBJ1-2 | TRBV19 | CASSLTGVSGYTF
- | few | 14 | TRBJ2-7 | TRBV7-8 | CASSRGGYGYEQYF
- | few | 13 | TRBJ1-1 | TRBV2 | CAGGRDLGTEAFF
- | few | 15 | TRBJ2-2 | TRBV12-5 | CASGLAYRADGELFF
TRBD1 | - | 14 | TRBJ1-3 | TRBV5-4 | CASRPDRADGTIYF
- | - | 13 | TRBJ2-1 | TRBV19 | CASTTGEAYEQFF
TRBD1 | - | 15 | TRBJ1-2 | TRBV28 | CASSSPGQGDYGYTF
TRBD1 | few | 15 | TRBJ1-1 | TRBV6-5 | CASSYLGQGGTEAFF
TRBD1 | once | 17 | TRBJ2-3 | TRBV11-2 | CASSLAPGTGVAGTQYF
TRBD1 | - | 15 | TRBJ1-6 | TRBV5-8 | CASRVDRVGNSPLHF